The rows below give T cell receptor beta chains drawn from one sample of a study of T cell responses to AZD1222 COVID-19 vaccine. Generated by immunoSEQ multiplex PCR, the TCRdb table keeps only in-frame clones and is missing some. The sample consists of 150,000 to 200,000 clones, around 92% of them appearing once. The source material was peripheral blood, sampled 28 days after the second AZD1222 dose. The receptors originated from an adult who received the AZD1222 COVID-19 vaccine. The CDR3 runs from the conserved cysteine through the conserved F or W. The D gene is left open where the match is weak. The size of a clone is reported for some rows only, either as once, few or many, or as a class for expanded clones.

d_gene,v_gene,j_gene,abundance,CDR3aa,CDR3nt
.,TRBV4-1,TRBJ2-5,.,CASSQDGPRWETQYF,TGCGCCAGCAGCCAAGATGGACCCAGGTGGGAGACCCAGTACTTC
TRBD1,TRBV27,TRBJ2-7,.,CASSLWGQGANEQYF,TGTGCCAGCAGTTTATGGGGACAGGGGGCTAATGAGCAGTACTTC
.,TRBV11-3,TRBJ2-5,.,CASSLSGPRETQYF,TGTGCCAGCAGCTTATCCGGCCCGCGAGAGACCCAGTACTTC
TRBD1,TRBV10-3,TRBJ1-1,few,CAISERGPAEAFF,TGTGCCATCAGTGAGAGGGGGCCCGCTGAAGCTTTCTTT
TRBD2,TRBV9,TRBJ2-3,.,CASSVDKSAGGPQDTQYF,TGTGCCAGCAGCGTAGATAAATCAGCGGGGGGGCCCCAAGATACGCAGTATTTT
TRBD1,TRBV5-6,TRBJ1-2,.,CASSEAGGDYGYTF,TGTGCCAGCAGCGAAGCAGGGGGCGACTATGGCTACACCTTC
.,TRBV12-3/TRBV12-4,TRBJ1-1,.,CASSFSVTEAFF,TGTGCCAGCAGTTTCTCCGTCACTGAAGCTTTCTTT
.,TRBV11-2,TRBJ1-2,.,CASSLGRGVNYGYTF,TGTGCCAGCAGCTTAGGCCGTGGGGTGAACTATGGCTACACCTTC
.,TRBV6-5,TRBJ1-4,.,CASSYQAILGEKLFF,TGTGCCAGCAGTTACCAGGCCATCCTGGGGGAAAAACTGTTTTTT
.,TRBV12-1,TRBJ1-3,.,CASSSGTSGNTIYF,TGTGCCAGCAGCTCTGGGACAAGCGGAAACACCATATATTTT
.,TRBV5-1,TRBJ1-1,few,CASSPVPQGETEAFF,TGCGCCAGCAGCCCCGTACCCCAAGGGGAAACTGAAGCTTTCTTT
.,TRBV5-6,TRBJ1-1,.,CASSWIERGGTEAFF,TGTGCCAGCAGCTGGATAGAAAGGGGGGGCACTGAAGCTTTCTTT
.,TRBV2,TRBJ1-3,.,CASSTGYSGNTIYF,TGTGCCAGCAGCACAGGTTACTCTGGAAACACCATATATTTT
TRBD1,TRBV5-1,TRBJ1-1,.,CASSGQDLVGIAFF,TGCGCCAGCAGCGGACAGGACCTTGTAGGTATAGCTTTCTTT
.,TRBV4-1,TRBJ2-1,.,CASSQVVRDEQFF,TGCGCCAGCAGCCAAGTAGTAAGGGACGAGCAGTTCTTC
TRBD1,TRBV5-1,TRBJ1-2,.,CASRPTTGGIGYTF,TGCGCCAGCAGACCTACGACAGGGGGCATAGGCTACACCTTC
TRBD1,TRBV6-5,TRBJ1-1,.,CASSSGQGGQAFF,TGTGCCAGCAGTTCAGGACAGGGAGGGCAAGCTTTCTTT
.,TRBV19,TRBJ1-3,.,CASSLGLLSSGNTIYF,TGTGCCAGTAGTTTAGGACTCCTGAGCTCTGGAAACACCATATATTTT
TRBD1,TRBV6-2/TRBV6-3,TRBJ2-3,.,CASSTRDRGTDTQYF,TGTGCCAGCAGCACCCGGGACAGGGGGACAGATACGCAGTATTTT
.,TRBV19,TRBJ1-1,.,CASKISGVLSTEAFF,TGTGCCAGCAAAATAAGCGGGGTTTTATCCACTGAAGCTTTCTTT
.,TRBV27,TRBJ2-7,.,CASVGGPNYEQYF,TGTGCCAGCGTCGGGGGGCCCAACTACGAGCAGTACTTC
.,TRBV3-1/TRBV3-2,TRBJ1-3,.,CASSQFGSSGNTIYF,TGTGCCAGCAGCCAGTTCGGGAGCTCTGGAAACACCATATATTTT
.,TRBV4-1,TRBJ1-1,.,CASSHEGVTEAFF,TGCGCCAGCAGCCACGAGGGGGTCACTGAAGCTTTCTTT
TRBD1,TRBV5-1,TRBJ2-1,.,CASSWTGGSRNEQFF,TGCGCCAGCAGCTGGACAGGGGGGTCTCGCAATGAGCAGTTCTTC
.,TRBV29-1,TRBJ1-2,.,CSVEGRRAASGYTF,TGCAGCGTTGAGGGGCGCAGGGCGGCGAGTGGCTACACCTTC
.,TRBV9,TRBJ1-5,.,CASSVGTGIQPQHF,TGTGCCAGCAGCGTAGGCACAGGGATTCAGCCCCAGCATTTT
TRBD1,TRBV5-6,TRBJ1-2,.,CASSPGTGHGYTF,TGTGCCAGCAGCCCGGGGACAGGGCATGGCTACACCTTC
TRBD1,TRBV4-2,TRBJ1-2,.,CASSQAEDRGGYTF,TGTGCCAGCAGCCAAGCAGAGGACAGGGGCGGCTACACCTTC
.,TRBV7-8,TRBJ1-6,.,CASSWDLNSPLHF,TGTGCCAGCAGCTGGGACCTCAATTCACCCCTCCACTTT
.,TRBV15,TRBJ1-3,.,CATSSHPSETVLLSGNTIYF,TGTGCCACCAGCAGTCATCCTAGCGAGACAGTATTACTCTCTGGAAACACCATATATTTT
.,TRBV5-4,TRBJ1-5,.,CASSLAGAGQPQHF,TGTGCCAGCAGCTTGGCGGGGGCTGGGCAGCCCCAGCATTTT
.,TRBV19,TRBJ1-2,.,CASSISRTVHPFYGYTF,TGTGCCAGTAGTATTTCGAGGACAGTCCATCCCTTCTATGGCTACACCTTC
TRBD1,TRBV7-3,TRBJ1-1,.,CASSLGGQATEAFF,TGTGCCAGCAGCTTAGGGGGACAGGCGACTGAAGCTTTCTTT
.,TRBV5-4,TRBJ1-3,.,CASSLSGRNTIYF,TGTGCCAGCAGCTTGTCCGGGAGAAACACCATATATTTT
TRBD1,TRBV6-6,TRBJ1-2,.,CASRRGTVPLGAYGYTF,TGTGCCAGCAGACGAGGGACAGTGCCCTTGGGTGCCTATGGCTACACCTTC
TRBD1,TRBV25-1,TRBJ1-6,.,CASSGTGASPLHF,TGTGCCAGCAGTGGGACAGGGGCCTCACCCCTCCACTTT
.,TRBV6-5,TRBJ2-3,.,CASRQGLAGWDTQYF,TGTGCCAGCAGACAGGGGCTGGCGGGGTGGGATACGCAGTATTTT
.,TRBV7-8,TRBJ1-2,.,CASSPDSAPTRF,TGTGCCAGCAGCCCGGACAGCGCTCCCACACGCTTC
.,TRBV19,TRBJ2-1,.,CATTLRRELYNEQFF,TGTGCCACTACCCTCCGCAGGGAACTGTACAATGAGCAGTTCTTC
TRBD1,TRBV5-6,TRBJ2-7,.,CASAGTGGSYEQYF,TGTGCCAGCGCTGGGACAGGGGGATCCTACGAGCAGTACTTC
TRBD1,TRBV7-6,TRBJ1-6,.,CASSLGGGPYSPLHF,TGTGCCAGCAGCTTAGGAGGGGGCCCTTATTCACCCCTCCACTTT
.,TRBV15,TRBJ2-7,.,CATSRGLSGGGYEQYF,TGTGCCACCAGCAGAGGACTTTCGGGGGGCGGGTACGAGCAGTACTTC
.,TRBV3-1/TRBV3-2,TRBJ2-6,.,CASDQSSGANVLTF,TGTGCCAGCGACCAAAGCTCTGGGGCCAACGTCCTGACTTTC
TRBD1,TRBV11-2,TRBJ1-2,.,CASSFGTGVDYGYTF,TGTGCCAGCAGCTTTGGGACAGGGGTCGACTATGGCTACACCTTC
TRBD2,TRBV25-1,TRBJ2-1,.,CASSEGGTSNYNEQFF,TGTGCCAGCAGTGAGGGGGGGACTAGTAATTATAATGAGCAGTTCTTC
.,TRBV20-1,TRBJ2-1,few,CSALQANEQFF,TGCAGTGCCCTTCAGGCCAATGAGCAGTTCTTC
.,TRBV29-1,TRBJ2-4,.,CSVDVGTQGIQYF,TGCAGCGTTGACGTGGGTACCCAAGGCATTCAGTACTTC
TRBD1,TRBV13,TRBJ2-7,.,CASRPTGKTYEQYF,TGTGCCAGCAGGCCGACAGGGAAAACCTACGAGCAGTACTTC
.,TRBV9,TRBJ1-3,.,CASKRDLWRNTIYF,TGTGCCAGCAAACGGGACCTGTGGAGAAACACCATATATTTT
TRBD1,TRBV19,TRBJ1-4,.,CASSATGDEKLFF,TGTGCCAGTAGTGCCACAGGGGATGAAAAACTGTTTTTT
.,TRBV5-1,TRBJ2-4,.,CASSHEGGAENIQYF,TGCGCCAGCAGCCATGAGGGGGGGGCCGAGAACATTCAGTACTTC
.,TRBV7-8,TRBJ2-1,.,CASSSRPGSGAYEQFF,TGTGCCAGCAGCTCTCGACCGGGATCGGGGGCGTATGAGCAGTTCTTC
TRBD1,TRBV6-5,TRBJ1-1,.,CASSSGQGTEAFF,TGTGCCAGCAGTTCAGGACAGGGGACTGAAGCTTTCTTT
.,TRBV7-9,TRBJ1-1,.,CASSLEGGTEAFF,TGTGCCAGCAGCTTAGAGGGAGGCACTGAAGCTTTCTTT
.,TRBV6-5,TRBJ1-2,.,CATLQQHYGYTF,TGTGCCACGCTGCAACAGCACTATGGCTACACCTTC